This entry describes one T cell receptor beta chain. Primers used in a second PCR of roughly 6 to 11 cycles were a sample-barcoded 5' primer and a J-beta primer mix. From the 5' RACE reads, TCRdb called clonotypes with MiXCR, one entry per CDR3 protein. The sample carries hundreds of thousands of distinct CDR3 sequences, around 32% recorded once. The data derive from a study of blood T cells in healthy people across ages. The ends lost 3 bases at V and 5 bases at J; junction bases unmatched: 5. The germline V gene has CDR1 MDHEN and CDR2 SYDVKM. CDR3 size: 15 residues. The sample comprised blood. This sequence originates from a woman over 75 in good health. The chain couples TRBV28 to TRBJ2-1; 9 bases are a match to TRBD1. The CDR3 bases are TGTGCCAGCAGTTTGCAGGGACAGGGTGACAATGAGCAGTTCTTC. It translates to CASSLQGQGDNEQFF.